This is a list of T cell receptor beta chains from one sample in a study of T cell responses to AZD1222 COVID-19 vaccine. Sequencing used immunoSEQ multiplex PCR; TCRdb keeps in-frame clones, though not all of them. In the table there are approximately 96,000 clones, 75% to 95% of which are singletons. The sequenced sample was peripheral blood, obtained 28 days after the second AZD1222 dose. These receptor sequences come from an adult who received the AZD1222 COVID-19 vaccine. Both conserved end residues are part of each CDR3. Fields, in order: D gene, J gene, V gene, CDR3 protein. A D gene is named only where the DNA matches it firmly.

.	TRBJ2-1	TRBV3-1/TRBV3-2	CASSHVEEYNEQFF
.	TRBJ2-7	TRBV10-2	CASSEWGAGGYEQYF
.	TRBJ1-5	TRBV27	CASRRHRDLSNQPQHF
.	TRBJ1-1	TRBV6-5	CASSYAPLGRNTEAFF
.	TRBJ1-1	TRBV5-6	CASSLGGRRGTEAFF
.	TRBJ2-1	TRBV19	CASSLLGNEQFF
TRBD1	TRBJ1-2	TRBV19	CASNEMTGGATNYGYTF
.	TRBJ2-3	TRBV18	CASSPPGQVRDTQYF
.	TRBJ1-6	TRBV18	CASSPRSQNNSPLHF
TRBD1	TRBJ1-2	TRBV28	CASSPPDRMGVSGYTF
.	TRBJ2-7	TRBV28	CASSSLVGEQYF
.	TRBJ1-2	TRBV12-3/TRBV12-4	CASSFSGNYGYTF
TRBD1	TRBJ1-2	TRBV20-1	CSAQQGPGYTF
.	TRBJ2-3	TRBV27	CASTPPDTQYF
TRBD2	TRBJ2-1	TRBV28	CASSTSGRSSYNEQFF
TRBD2	TRBJ2-7	TRBV7-9	CASSLARDYYEQYF
TRBD1	TRBJ2-2	TRBV5-1	CASSSGTGYTGELFF
.	TRBJ1-1	TRBV2	CASAGPENTEAFF
TRBD1	TRBJ2-7	TRBV9	CASSVGRGEQYF
.	TRBJ1-3	TRBV24-1	CATSDPTEAGNTIYF
.	TRBJ1-4	TRBV5-1	CASSFRQGHEKLFF
.	TRBJ1-4	TRBV2	CASRRRAGREKLFF
TRBD2	TRBJ2-7	TRBV5-6	CASSERAGGPYEQYF
.	TRBJ1-2	TRBV27	CASSLSGLPYGYTF
.	TRBJ1-1	TRBV2	CASSEALLNTEAFF
.	TRBJ2-7	TRBV19	CASSLRVGTYEQYF
TRBD1	TRBJ2-7	TRBV7-9	CASSSRDRGAYEQYF
TRBD2	TRBJ2-1	TRBV14	CASSKLAGGTYNEQFF
.	TRBJ2-5	TRBV5-1	CASSSWEAQETQYF
.	TRBJ1-5	TRBV10-1	CASSDSNQPQHF
.	TRBJ2-1	TRBV6-5	CASSSLTRDEQFF
.	TRBJ1-6	TRBV5-8	CASRFQGTLGSPLHF
TRBD1	TRBJ2-1	TRBV6-5	CASSYRQGAKEQFF
.	TRBJ1-3	TRBV7-2	CASSFTGTAGNTIYF
.	TRBJ2-2	TRBV4-2	CASSLGREVNTGELFF
.	TRBJ1-2	TRBV2	CASRAGGDGYTF
TRBD2	TRBJ2-1	TRBV5-4	CASIGGLAGDNEQFF
.	TRBJ1-3	TRBV12-3/TRBV12-4	CASSYGNTIYF
.	TRBJ1-6	TRBV7-2	CASSLEEGIRSPLHF
.	TRBJ2-3	TRBV10-1	CASSEFGGLLDTQYF
.	TRBJ2-1	TRBV24-1	CATSDSVRRDYYNEQFF
.	TRBJ1-3	TRBV19	CASGDNYSGNTIYF
.	TRBJ1-2	TRBV27	CASRLGAAYGYTF
.	TRBJ1-4	TRBV5-5	CASSLIQTGMVSEKLFF
.	TRBJ2-7	TRBV6-6	CASSYRQGGSYEQYF